This is a list of T cell receptor beta chains from one sample in a study of metastatic and nonmetastatic thyroid tumors. TCRdb re-called the PCR reads with MiXCR. Among about 23,000 clones listed, approximately 20% were seen once. The sample consisted of blood. The receptors derive from a female donor with papillary thyroid cancer or a benign thyroid nodule (not recorded which). Some clones in this sample may be carry-over from other donors' samples. CDR3s include the opening cysteine and the closing phenylalanine or tryptophan. Fields, in order: V gene, J gene, D gene, clone size, CDR3 DNA, CDR3 protein. The D gene is left open where the match is weak. Not all rows give a size; the values are once, few, many and, for expanded clones, a class.

TRBV6-2/TRBV6-3	TRBJ2-1	TRBD2	-	TGTGCCAGCAGTTTAACGGGAGGGCCTTTAAATGAGCAGTTCTTC	CASSLTGGPLNEQFF
TRBV12-3/TRBV12-4	TRBJ1-3	-	-	TGTGCCAGCATCACAGGGATGTCGGTTGACACCATATATTTT	CASITGMSVDTIYF
TRBV5-1	TRBJ2-7	TRBD2	medium-sized	TGCGCCAGCAGACCGACTAGCGGGAGGGTCTACGAGCAGTACTTC	CASRPTSGRVYEQYF
TRBV2	TRBJ1-3	-	many	TGTGCCAGCAGTGAAAATGCTTTCTCTGGAAACACCATATATTTT	CASSENAFSGNTIYF
TRBV7-9	TRBJ2-5	TRBD2	many	TGTGCCAGCAGCCGGGGGGGCGGCCAAGAGACCCAGTACTTC	CASSRGGGQETQYF
TRBV7-8	TRBJ2-1	-	medium-sized	TGTGCCAGCAGTGGACTGGGGGGGCCCGGGCAGTTCTTC	CASSGLGGPGQFF
TRBV12-3/TRBV12-4	TRBJ2-2	TRBD2	many	TGTGCCAGCAGTTTGGGACTAGCAGGAGGCGGGGAGCTGTTTTTT	CASSLGLAGGGELFF
TRBV18	TRBJ2-2	-	many	TGTGCCAGCTCACCATTCAACGCGAACACCGGGGAGCTGTTTTTT	CASSPFNANTGELFF
TRBV6-1	TRBJ1-5	-	many	TGTGCCAGCAGTGGTCCCAATCAGCCCCAGCATTTT	CASSGPNQPQHF
TRBV12-3/TRBV12-4	TRBJ2-1	-	-	TGTGCCAGCAGTTTAGGGGTAGTTACAGAGCAGGTCTTC	CASSLGVVTEQVF
TRBV7-9	TRBJ2-2	-	many	TGTGCCAGCAGCTTGGACACCGGGGAGCTGTTTTTT	CASSLDTGELFF
TRBV12-3/TRBV12-4	TRBJ2-7	-	-	TGTGCCAGCAGTTTAGCCGGGGCCGAGCAGTACTTC	CASSLAGAEQYF
TRBV6-1	TRBJ1-1	-	-	TGTGCCGGCATCAGGGCGGGTAACACTGAAGCTTTCTTT	CAGIRAGNTEAFF
TRBV10-2	TRBJ2-5	-	many	TGCGCCAGCAGTGATAGCCAAGAGGCGAAAGAGACCCAGTACTTC	CASSDSQEAKETQYF
TRBV6-1	TRBJ1-2	-	medium-sized	TGTGCTACGGATGGGTCTCCGTCTAACTATGGCTACACCTTC	CATDGSPSNYGYTF
TRBV6-1	TRBJ2-2	-	few	TGTGCCCCGGGGGAGCGCGGCACCGGGGAGCTGTTTTTT	CAPGERGTGELFF
TRBV24-1	TRBJ2-3	TRBD2	many	TGTGCCACCAGTGTCACTAGCGGCACAGATACGCAGTATTTT	CATSVTSGTDTQYF
TRBV9	TRBJ1-1	-	many	TGTGCCAGCAGCGTAGTGATGAACACTGAAGCTTTCTTT	CASSVVMNTEAFF
TRBV4-2	TRBJ2-7	-	-	TGTGCCAGCAGCCGGGGCAGAAGATACGAGCAGTACTTC	CASSRGRRYEQYF
TRBV5-1	TRBJ1-2	-	-	TGCGCCAGTAGCCAGGACGTCTCCTATGGCTACACCTTC	CASSQDVSYGYTF